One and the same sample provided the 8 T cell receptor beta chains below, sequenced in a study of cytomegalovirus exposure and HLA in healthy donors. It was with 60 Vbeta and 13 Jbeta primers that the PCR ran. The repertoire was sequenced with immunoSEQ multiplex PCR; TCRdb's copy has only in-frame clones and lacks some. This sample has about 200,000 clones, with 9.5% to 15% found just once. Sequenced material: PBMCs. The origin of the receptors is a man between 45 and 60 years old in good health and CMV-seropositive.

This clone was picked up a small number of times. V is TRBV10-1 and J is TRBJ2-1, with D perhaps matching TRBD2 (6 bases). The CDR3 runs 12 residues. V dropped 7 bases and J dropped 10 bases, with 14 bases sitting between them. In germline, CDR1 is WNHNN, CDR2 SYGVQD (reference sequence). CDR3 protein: CASKSQLAEQFF. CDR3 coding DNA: TGCGCCAGCAAGTCCCAACTAGCAGAGCAGTTCTTC.

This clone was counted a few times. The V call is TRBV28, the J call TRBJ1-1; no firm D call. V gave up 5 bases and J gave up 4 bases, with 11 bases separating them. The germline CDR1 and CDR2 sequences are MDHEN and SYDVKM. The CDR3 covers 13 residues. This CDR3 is CASSLSVSTEAFF. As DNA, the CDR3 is TGTGCCAGCAGTCTCAGTGTCTCCACTGAAGCTTTCTTT.

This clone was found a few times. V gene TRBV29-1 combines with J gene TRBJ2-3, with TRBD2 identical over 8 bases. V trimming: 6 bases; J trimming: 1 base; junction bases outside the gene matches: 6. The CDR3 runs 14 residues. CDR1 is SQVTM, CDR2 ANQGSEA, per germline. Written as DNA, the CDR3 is TGCAGCGTCGGAATTAGCGGGGGCACAGATACGCAGTATTTT. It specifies CSVGISGGTDTQYF.

As DNA, the CDR3 is TGTGCCTGGGGAACAGGGGATTACTATGGCTACACCTTC. This codes for CAWGTGDYYGYTF. V and J are TRBV30 and TRBJ1-2; 7 bases align to TRBD1. V lost 5 bases, J lost 3 bases, and 6 bases stayed unmatched. The germline CDR1 and CDR2 sequences are GTSNPN and SVGIG (reference sequence). The CDR3 is 13 amino acids.

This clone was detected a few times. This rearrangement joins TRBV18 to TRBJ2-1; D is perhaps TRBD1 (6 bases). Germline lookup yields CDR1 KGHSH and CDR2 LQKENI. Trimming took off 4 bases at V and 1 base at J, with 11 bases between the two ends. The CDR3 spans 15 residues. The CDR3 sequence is CASSQETGSYNEQFF. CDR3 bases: TGTGCCAGCTCACAAGAGACAGGTTCCTACAATGAGCAGTTCTTC.

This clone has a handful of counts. This chain's CDR3 is CASSYSRGGSETQYF. CDR3 coding DNA: TGTGCCAGCAGTTACTCAAGGGGGGGCAGTGAGACCCAGTACTTC. V gene TRBV6-6 combines with J gene TRBJ2-5, with D perhaps TRBD2 (7 bases). Germline V gene lookup returns CDR1 MNHNY and CDR2 SVGAGI (reference sequence). The CDR3 runs to 15 residues. Deletions cut 0 bases from V and 5 bases from J, with 13 bases between.

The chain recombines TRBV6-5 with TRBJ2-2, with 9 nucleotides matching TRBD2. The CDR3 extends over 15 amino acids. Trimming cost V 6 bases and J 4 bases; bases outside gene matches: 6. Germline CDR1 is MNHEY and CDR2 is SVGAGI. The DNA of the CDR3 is TGTGCCAGCAGGAATAGCGGGGGCCCCACCGGGGAGCTGTTTTTT. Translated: CASRNSGGPTGELFF.

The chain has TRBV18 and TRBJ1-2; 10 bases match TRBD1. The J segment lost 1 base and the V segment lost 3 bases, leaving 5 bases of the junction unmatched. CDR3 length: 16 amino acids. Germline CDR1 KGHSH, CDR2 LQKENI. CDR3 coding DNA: TGTGCCAGCTCACCTCTGGGGACAGGGGTTAACTATGGCTACACCTTC. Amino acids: CASSPLGTGVNYGYTF.